This T cell receptor beta chain stems from a study of T cells in Graves' hyperthyroidism and ophthalmopathy. General observations from the study: Blood held most thyroid clonotypes expanded above 0.001 frequency.

A word on this clonotype: The antigen is not known.

Amplification of TCR beta CDR3 regions used RNA as the template. The HTBI primer set served for first-round RT-PCR of the TCR CDR3. TCRdb redid the calling of the multiplex PCR reads with MiXCR, one entry per CDR3 protein. In the table there are around 280,000 distinct CDR3 sequences, 10% to 15% of which are singletons. The blood specimen was taken at initial hyperthyroidism diagnosis, before any ophthalmopathy symptoms. Fresh peripheral blood, about 9.3 ml, yielded the PBMCs. This TCR was sampled from a woman aged 25-40 years with Graves' hyperthyroidism that later progressed to Graves' ophthalmopathy. Input material: blood.

Here the CDR3 reads CASTQVWGAETQYF. As DNA, the CDR3 is TGTGCCAGCACCCAGGTTTGGGGGGCCGAGACCCAGTACTTC. The chain joins TRBV28 to TRBJ2-5; the D call may be TRBD1 or TRBD2 (6 bases each). In germline, CDR1 is MDHEN, CDR2 SYDVKM. The V end was cut by 7 bases, the J end by 5 bases, with 17 bases between. The CDR3 spans 14 residues.